The clone carrying this TCR beta chain was detected once. The authors' processing: ImmunoSEQ yielded junction-only sequences lacking quality scores, so filtering differed. Method: immunoSEQ multiplex PCR; TCRdb's copy keeps in-frame clones and lacks some. D and trimming come from the DNA, and the V and J calls and clone size come from that table. The sample includes 2 million to 2.5 million clones, roughly 95% of them seen just once. This sample is drawn from a study of shared clonotypes between healthy human individuals. Germline V gene sequence: CDR1 SQVTM, CDR2 ANQGSEA. The germline V and J ends were trimmed by 7 bases and 6 bases, with 15 bases remaining between them. This CDR3 is 12 amino acids long.

This TCR came from a man in his late teens or twenties in good health. The chain is built from TRBV29-1 and TRBJ1-1; D is unresolved. Sequencing input: naive CD4+ T cells sorted from blood. Subset described: CD45RA+ positively selected. The CDR3 coding sequence is TGCAGCGCCGACCGAGGGCCCGCTGAAGCTTTCTTT. Translation gives CSADRGPAEAFF.